This entry lists 6 T cell receptor beta chains sequenced from one sample in a study of T cells in Graves' hyperthyroidism and ophthalmopathy (dated by TCRdb to about 2019). The receptor library was made with multiplex PCR. Sequencing was carried out with an Illumina HiSeq 2000. The TCR beta CDR3 regions were amplified from RNA transcripts. The first round of RT-PCR for the TCR CDR3 was performed with the HTBI primer set and the Qiagen OneStep RT-PCR kit. The public reads were reprocessed in TCRdb via fastp at Q25 and MiXCR, keeping in-frame beta chains. Each entry merges the rows of one CDR3 protein and shows their most common DNA and genes. This sample is represented by more than 450,000 distinct CDR3 sequences; 11% to 15% of them were singletons. The ten largest clones represent over 11% of the sample. What was sequenced was blood. Source of these receptors: a woman aged 40 to 55 with Graves' hyperthyroidism.

This clonotype was counted between two and nine times. A single base separates this from a much larger clone, so it may be a read error. The V and J genes are TRBV20-1 and TRBJ2-2, with TRBD2 matching over 11 bases. Per the germline V gene, CDR1 is DFQATT and CDR2 is SNEGSKA (reference sequence). This CDR3 spans 15 amino acids. Here the CDR3 DNA reads TGCAGTGCCCCGGGGACTAGCGGTCCTACCGGGGAGCCGTTTTTT. It codes for CSAPGTSGPTGEPFF.

The sample holds many counts of this clonotype. The V gene is TRBV12-3 or TRBV12-4, the J gene TRBJ1-6, with D unresolved. With 3 bases removed from V and 0 bases from J, the gap between germline ends came to 18 bases. The CDR3 spans 19 residues. CDR3: CASSFQTRTQSSYNSPLHF. Written as DNA, the CDR3 is TGTGCCAGCAGTTTCCAGACAAGGACTCAGAGCTCCTATAATTCACCCCTCCACTTT.

This clonotype was recorded a few times. This sequence joins TRBV29-1 and TRBJ2-3; 9 nucleotides match TRBD2. CDR1 is SQVTM, CDR2 ANQGSEA, per germline. The CDR3 is 14 amino acids. V lost 6 bases to trimming and J lost 6 bases; unmatched junction nucleotides: 10. CDR3 DNA sequence: TGCAGCGTGAACCCTAGCGGGACAATGGATACGCAGTATTTT. Its translation is CSVNPSGTMDTQYF.

This clonotype was seen more than once but under ten times. The V and J genes are TRBV10-2 and TRBJ2-1; 7 positions agree with TRBD2. V lost 7 bases to trimming and J lost 8 bases; unmatched junction nucleotides: 17. This CDR3 contains 16 residues. Germline V gene lookup returns CDR1 WSHSY and CDR2 SAAADI. The CDR3 loop is CASNGLEGLGRDEQFF. DNA of the CDR3: TGCGCCAGCAACGGACTAGAAGGACTCGGCAGGGATGAGCAGTTCTTC.

This clonotype was seen a handful of times. V gene TRBV6-1 combines with J gene TRBJ2-4; D remains ambiguous. Germline values: CDR1 MNHNS, CDR2 SASEGT. The V end lost 4 bases, the J end lost 1 base, and 8 bases lay between the germline ends. This CDR3 has 14 amino acids. The CDR3 nucleotides read TGTGCCAGCAGTGCGGACGGGGCCAAAAACATTCAGTACTTC. Protein: CASSADGAKNIQYF.

The sample holds many counts of this clonotype. This chain uses TRBV7-2 with TRBJ2-1; 7 nucleotides align to TRBD2. CDR1 SGHTA and CDR2 FQGNSA come from the germline V gene. The CDR3 has 16 residues. V lost 1 base, J lost 2 bases, and 5 bases stayed unmatched. CDR3 sequence: CASSLGGLQTYNEQFF. DNA of the CDR3: TGTGCCAGCAGCTTAGGGGGACTACAGACCTACAATGAGCAGTTCTTC.